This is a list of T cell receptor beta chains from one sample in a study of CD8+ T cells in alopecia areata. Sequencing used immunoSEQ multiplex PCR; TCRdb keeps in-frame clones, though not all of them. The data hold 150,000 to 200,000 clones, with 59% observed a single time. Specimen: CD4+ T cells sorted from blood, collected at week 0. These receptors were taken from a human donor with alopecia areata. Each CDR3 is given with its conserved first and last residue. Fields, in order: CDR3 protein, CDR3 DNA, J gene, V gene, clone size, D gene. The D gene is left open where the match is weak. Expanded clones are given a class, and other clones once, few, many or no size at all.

CDR3 protein: CAWSLDRFFGAQYF
CDR3 DNA: TGTGCCTGGAGCCTCGACAGATTCTTCGGGGCCCAGTACTTC
J gene: TRBJ2-5
V gene: TRBV30
clone size: NA
D gene: NA

CDR3 protein: CAWSVGGAETQYF
CDR3 DNA: TGTGCCTGGAGTGTGGGGGGAGCAGAGACCCAGTACTTC
J gene: TRBJ2-5
V gene: TRBV30
clone size: NA
D gene: NA

CDR3 protein: CASSYRQVTETQYF
CDR3 DNA: TGTGCCAGCAGTTACCGTCAGGTAACGGAGACCCAGTACTTC
J gene: TRBJ2-5
V gene: TRBV6-5
clone size: NA
D gene: NA

CDR3 protein: CAWSVTQNTEAFF
CDR3 DNA: TGTGCCTGGAGTGTAACACAGAACACTGAAGCTTTCTTT
J gene: TRBJ1-1
V gene: TRBV30
clone size: NA
D gene: NA

CDR3 protein: CSVLRPTGGPPSGANVLTF
CDR3 DNA: TGCAGCGTTCTTCGTCCGACAGGGGGCCCCCCCTCTGGGGCCAACGTCCTGACTTTC
J gene: TRBJ2-6
V gene: TRBV29-1
clone size: NA
D gene: TRBD1

CDR3 protein: CASSLRGSGTDTQYF
CDR3 DNA: TGTGCCAGCAGCTTACGAGGCTCCGGCACAGATACGCAGTATTTT
J gene: TRBJ2-3
V gene: TRBV7-8
clone size: few
D gene: NA

CDR3 protein: CASSEAVSGATDTQYF
CDR3 DNA: TGTGCCAGCAGTGAAGCGGTTAGCGGGGCCACAGATACGCAGTATTTT
J gene: TRBJ2-3
V gene: TRBV6-1
clone size: NA
D gene: TRBD2

CDR3 protein: CASSLMSGGGTDTQYF
CDR3 DNA: TGTGCCAGCAGCTTAATGAGCGGGGGAGGCACAGATACGCAGTATTTT
J gene: TRBJ2-3
V gene: TRBV11-2
clone size: NA
D gene: TRBD2

CDR3 protein: CAISSTGQGFSGANVLTF
CDR3 DNA: TGTGCCATCAGTAGTACGGGACAGGGTTTCTCTGGGGCCAACGTCCTGACTTTC
J gene: TRBJ2-6
V gene: TRBV10-3
clone size: NA
D gene: TRBD1

CDR3 protein: CASSVPSLGAGELFF
CDR3 DNA: TGTGCCAGCAGCGTGCCTAGCCTGGGGGCCGGGGAGCTGTTTTTT
J gene: TRBJ2-2
V gene: TRBV9
clone size: NA
D gene: NA

CDR3 protein: CASSSGTGSTDTQYF
CDR3 DNA: TGTGCCAGCAGCTCCGGGACAGGGAGCACAGATACGCAGTATTTT
J gene: TRBJ2-3
V gene: TRBV7-9
clone size: NA
D gene: TRBD1

CDR3 protein: CASSEFNSNQPQHF
CDR3 DNA: TGTGCCAGCAGTGAGTTCAATAGCAATCAGCCCCAGCATTTT
J gene: TRBJ1-5
V gene: TRBV6-5
clone size: NA
D gene: NA

CDR3 protein: CSVVNRASYEQYF
CDR3 DNA: TGCAGCGTTGTGAACAGGGCATCCTACGAGCAGTACTTC
J gene: TRBJ2-7
V gene: TRBV29-1
clone size: NA
D gene: NA

CDR3 protein: CASSLAPSTGPGGYTF
CDR3 DNA: TGTGCCAGCAGCTTGGCCCCCAGTACAGGGCCTGGTGGCTACACCTTC
J gene: TRBJ1-2
V gene: TRBV5-4
clone size: NA
D gene: NA

CDR3 protein: CSVPPTAGYGIGQFF
CDR3 DNA: TGCAGCGTACCGCCGACAGCCGGCTATGGAATCGGGCAGTTCTTC
J gene: TRBJ2-1
V gene: TRBV29-1
clone size: NA
D gene: NA

CDR3 protein: CASSILRANTEAFF
CDR3 DNA: TGTGCCAGCAGCATCCTCCGGGCAAACACTGAAGCTTTCTTT
J gene: TRBJ1-1
V gene: TRBV7-9
clone size: few
D gene: NA

CDR3 protein: CASSLSVGGNEQFF
CDR3 DNA: TGTGCCAGCAGCTTATCCGTCGGAGGCAATGAGCAGTTCTTC
J gene: TRBJ2-1
V gene: TRBV7-2
clone size: few
D gene: NA

CDR3 protein: CASSPQGGSPDYGYTF
CDR3 DNA: TGTGCCAGCTCACCACAGGGCGGCAGTCCGGACTATGGCTACACCTTC
J gene: TRBJ1-2
V gene: TRBV18
clone size: few
D gene: NA

CDR3 protein: CASTLGGYEQFF
CDR3 DNA: TGTGCCAGCACCCTCGGGGGGTATGAGCAGTTCTTC
J gene: TRBJ2-1
V gene: TRBV7-9
clone size: few
D gene: TRBD2

CDR3 protein: CASSLGGDVEQYF
CDR3 DNA: TGTGCCAGCAGCTTAGGGGGGGATGTGGAGCAGTACTTC
J gene: TRBJ2-7
V gene: TRBV7-9
clone size: NA
D gene: NA

CDR3 protein: CATSRARRYEQFF
CDR3 DNA: TGTGCCACCAGCAGAGCCAGGCGCTATGAGCAGTTCTTC
J gene: TRBJ2-1
V gene: TRBV15
clone size: NA
D gene: NA

CDR3 protein: CASSTGGRDDGYTF
CDR3 DNA: TGTGCCAGTAGTACAGGGGGCCGTGACGATGGCTACACCTTC
J gene: TRBJ1-2
V gene: TRBV19
clone size: NA
D gene: TRBD1

CDR3 protein: CAWGLSTLHNEQFF
CDR3 DNA: TGTGCCTGGGGTCTCTCTACCCTACACAATGAGCAGTTCTTC
J gene: TRBJ2-1
V gene: TRBV30
clone size: NA
D gene: NA

CDR3 protein: CASSLDRPSRAHSNQPQHF
CDR3 DNA: TGTGCCAGCAGCTTAGATCGACCCTCCCGGGCACATAGCAATCAGCCCCAGCATTTT
J gene: TRBJ1-5
V gene: TRBV11-3
clone size: NA
D gene: NA

CDR3 protein: CSLTSENTDTQYF
CDR3 DNA: TGCAGCCTCACTTCTGAAAACACAGATACGCAGTATTTT
J gene: TRBJ2-3
V gene: TRBV29-1
clone size: NA
D gene: NA

CDR3 protein: CSTIRTEAFF
CDR3 DNA: TGCAGCACCATTCGCACTGAAGCTTTCTTT
J gene: TRBJ1-1
V gene: TRBV29-1
clone size: once
D gene: NA

CDR3 protein: CASSLDRVPTYEQYF
CDR3 DNA: TGTGCCAGCAGCTTGGACAGGGTGCCAACCTACGAGCAGTACTTC
J gene: TRBJ2-7
V gene: TRBV11-1
clone size: few
D gene: TRBD1

CDR3 protein: CSVEVGVGTQYF
CDR3 DNA: TGCAGCGTTGAGGTTGGGGTTGGAACGCAGTATTTT
J gene: TRBJ2-3
V gene: TRBV29-1
clone size: few
D gene: NA

CDR3 protein: CASSLDMGKQYF
CDR3 DNA: TGCGCCAGCAGCTTGGACATGGGCAAGCAGTACTTC
J gene: TRBJ2-7
V gene: TRBV5-1
clone size: NA
D gene: NA

CDR3 protein: CASSVDRGTNYQETQYF
CDR3 DNA: TGTGCCAGCAGCGTCGACAGGGGCACAAACTACCAAGAGACCCAGTACTTC
J gene: TRBJ2-5
V gene: TRBV9
clone size: NA
D gene: TRBD1

CDR3 protein: CASSDSLQAPEQFF
CDR3 DNA: TGTGCCAGCAGTGATTCCTTACAGGCACCCGAGCAGTTCTTC
J gene: TRBJ2-1
V gene: TRBV2
clone size: NA
D gene: NA

CDR3 protein: CSVEGQGTDTQYF
CDR3 DNA: TGCAGCGTTGAGGGGCAGGGGACCGATACGCAGTATTTT
J gene: TRBJ2-3
V gene: TRBV29-1
clone size: once
D gene: NA